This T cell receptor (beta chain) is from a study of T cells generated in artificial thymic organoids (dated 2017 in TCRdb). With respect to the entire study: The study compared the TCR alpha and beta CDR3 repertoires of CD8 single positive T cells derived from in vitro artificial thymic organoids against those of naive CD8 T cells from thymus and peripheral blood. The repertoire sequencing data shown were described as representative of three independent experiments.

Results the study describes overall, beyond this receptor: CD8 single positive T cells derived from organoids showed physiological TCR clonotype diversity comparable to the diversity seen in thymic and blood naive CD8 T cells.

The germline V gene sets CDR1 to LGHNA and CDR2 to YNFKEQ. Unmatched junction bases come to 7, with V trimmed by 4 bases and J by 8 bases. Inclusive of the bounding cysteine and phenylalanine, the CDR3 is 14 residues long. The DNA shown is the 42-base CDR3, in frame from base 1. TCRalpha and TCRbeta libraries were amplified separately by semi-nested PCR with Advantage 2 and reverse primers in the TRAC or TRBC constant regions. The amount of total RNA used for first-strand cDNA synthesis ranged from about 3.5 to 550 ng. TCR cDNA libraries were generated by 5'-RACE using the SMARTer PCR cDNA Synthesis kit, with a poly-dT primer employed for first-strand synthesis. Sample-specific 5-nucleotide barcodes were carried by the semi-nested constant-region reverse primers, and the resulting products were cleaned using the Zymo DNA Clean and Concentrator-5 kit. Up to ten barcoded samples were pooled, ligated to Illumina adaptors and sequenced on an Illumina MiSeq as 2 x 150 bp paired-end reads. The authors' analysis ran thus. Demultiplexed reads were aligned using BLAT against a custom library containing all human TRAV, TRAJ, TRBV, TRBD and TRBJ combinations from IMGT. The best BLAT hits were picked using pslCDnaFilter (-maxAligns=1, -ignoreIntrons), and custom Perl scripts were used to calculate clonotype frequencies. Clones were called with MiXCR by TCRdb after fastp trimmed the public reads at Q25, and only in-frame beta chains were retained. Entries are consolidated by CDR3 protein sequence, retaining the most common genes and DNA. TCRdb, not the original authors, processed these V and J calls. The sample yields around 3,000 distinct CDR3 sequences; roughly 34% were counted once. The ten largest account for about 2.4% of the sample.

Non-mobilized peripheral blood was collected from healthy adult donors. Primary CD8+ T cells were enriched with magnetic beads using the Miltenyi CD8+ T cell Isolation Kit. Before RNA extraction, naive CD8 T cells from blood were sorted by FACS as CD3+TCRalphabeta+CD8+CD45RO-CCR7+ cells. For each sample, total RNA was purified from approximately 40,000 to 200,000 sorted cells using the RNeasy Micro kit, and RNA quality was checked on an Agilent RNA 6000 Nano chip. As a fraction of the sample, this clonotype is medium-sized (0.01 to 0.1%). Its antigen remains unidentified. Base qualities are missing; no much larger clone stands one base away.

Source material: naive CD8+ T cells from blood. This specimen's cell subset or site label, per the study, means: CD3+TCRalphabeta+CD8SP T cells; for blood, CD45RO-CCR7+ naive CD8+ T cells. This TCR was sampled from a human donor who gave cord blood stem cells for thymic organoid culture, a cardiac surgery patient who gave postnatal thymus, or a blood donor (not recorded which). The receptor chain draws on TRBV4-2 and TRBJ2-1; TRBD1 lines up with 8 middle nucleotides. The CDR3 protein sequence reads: CASSRTGPLDEQFF. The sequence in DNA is TGTGCCAGCAGCCGGACAGGGCCCTTAGATGAGCAGTTCTTC.